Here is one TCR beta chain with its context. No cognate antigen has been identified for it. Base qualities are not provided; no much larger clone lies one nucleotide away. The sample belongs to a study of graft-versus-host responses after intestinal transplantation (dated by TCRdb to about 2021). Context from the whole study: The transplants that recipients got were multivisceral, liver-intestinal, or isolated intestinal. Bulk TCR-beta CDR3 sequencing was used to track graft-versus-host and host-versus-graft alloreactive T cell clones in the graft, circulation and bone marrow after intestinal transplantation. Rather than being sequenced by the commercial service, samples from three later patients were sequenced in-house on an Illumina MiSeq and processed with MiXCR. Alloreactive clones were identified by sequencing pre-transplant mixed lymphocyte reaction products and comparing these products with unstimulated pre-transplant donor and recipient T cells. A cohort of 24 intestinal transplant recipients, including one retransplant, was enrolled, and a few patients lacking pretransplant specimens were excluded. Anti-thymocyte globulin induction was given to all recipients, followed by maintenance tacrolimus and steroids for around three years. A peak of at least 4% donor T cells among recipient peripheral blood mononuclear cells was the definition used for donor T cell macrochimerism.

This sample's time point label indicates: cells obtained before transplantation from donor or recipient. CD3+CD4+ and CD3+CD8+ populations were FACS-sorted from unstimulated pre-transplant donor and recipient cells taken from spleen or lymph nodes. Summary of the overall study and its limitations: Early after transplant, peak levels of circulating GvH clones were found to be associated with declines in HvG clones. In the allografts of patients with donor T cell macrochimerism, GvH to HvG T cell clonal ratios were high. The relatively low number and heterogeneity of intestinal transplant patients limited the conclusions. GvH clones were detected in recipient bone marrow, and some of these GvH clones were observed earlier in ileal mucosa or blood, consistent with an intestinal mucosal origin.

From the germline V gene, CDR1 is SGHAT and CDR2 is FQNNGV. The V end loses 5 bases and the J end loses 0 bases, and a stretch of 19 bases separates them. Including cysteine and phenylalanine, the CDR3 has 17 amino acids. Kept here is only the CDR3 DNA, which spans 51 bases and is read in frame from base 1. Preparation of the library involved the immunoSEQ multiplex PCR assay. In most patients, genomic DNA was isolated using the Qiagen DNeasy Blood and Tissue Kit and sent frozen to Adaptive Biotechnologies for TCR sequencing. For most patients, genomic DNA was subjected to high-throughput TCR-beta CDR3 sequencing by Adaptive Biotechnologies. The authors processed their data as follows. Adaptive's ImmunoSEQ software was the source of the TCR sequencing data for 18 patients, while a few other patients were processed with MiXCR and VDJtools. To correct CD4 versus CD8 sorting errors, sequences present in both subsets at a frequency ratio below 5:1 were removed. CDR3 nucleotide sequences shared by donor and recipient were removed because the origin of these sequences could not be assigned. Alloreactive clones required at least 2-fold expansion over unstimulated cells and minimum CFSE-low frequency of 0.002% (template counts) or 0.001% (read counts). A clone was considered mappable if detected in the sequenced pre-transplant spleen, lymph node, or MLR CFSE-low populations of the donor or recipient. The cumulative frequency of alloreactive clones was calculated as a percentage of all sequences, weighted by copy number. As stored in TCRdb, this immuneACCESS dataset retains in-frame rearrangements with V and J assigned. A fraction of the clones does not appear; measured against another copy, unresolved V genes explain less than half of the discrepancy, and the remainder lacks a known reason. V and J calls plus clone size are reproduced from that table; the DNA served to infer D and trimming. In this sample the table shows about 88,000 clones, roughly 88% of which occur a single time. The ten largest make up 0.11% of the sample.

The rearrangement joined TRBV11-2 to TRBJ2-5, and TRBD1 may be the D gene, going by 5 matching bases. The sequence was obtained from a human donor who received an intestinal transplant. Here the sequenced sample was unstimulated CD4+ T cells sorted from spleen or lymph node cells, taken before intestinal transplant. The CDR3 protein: CASSRTTSDRDQETQYF. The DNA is TGTGCCAGCAGCAGGACCACCAGCGACAGAGACCAAGAGACCCAGTACTTC.